A single sample is the source of the 18 T cell receptor beta chains below, sequenced in a study of T cells in Graves' hyperthyroidism and ophthalmopathy. The source material, RNA transcripts, was used to amplify TCR beta CDR3 regions. HTBI primers drove first-round RT-PCR of the TCR CDR3. TCRdb re-derived calls from the multiplex PCR reads in MiXCR, one entry per CDR3 protein. The sample has approximately 600,000 distinct CDR3 sequences; 14% are singletons. The sequenced sample consisted of blood. The receptors here all came from a woman aged 18-29 years with Graves' ophthalmopathy.

The chain employs TRBV10-3 and TRBJ2-1; 7 bases are shared with TRBD2. The CDR3 sequence is 15 residues long. After removal of 7 bases from V and 0 bases from J, the junction contained 6 bases not matched to a gene. Germline CDR1 reads ENHRY; CDR2 reads SYGVKD. CDR3 coding DNA: TGTGCCATCAAGCGGGACCTGAGCTCCTACAATGAGCAGTTCTTC. Translation: CAIKRDLSSYNEQFF.

For this clonotype: It may be a read error: a sequence one base away is much more abundant. CDR3 in DNA: TGTGCCACCCGCCCTACAGCGGACACCGGGGAGCTGTTTTTT. Its translation: CATRPTADTGELFF. V gene TRBV24-1 combines with J gene TRBJ2-2; the D gene is possibly TRBD2 (5 bases). V dropped 9 bases and J dropped 3 bases, with 13 bases sitting between them. CDR1 is KGHDR and CDR2 is SFDVKD in the germline V gene. The CDR3 is 14 residues long.

Remarks on this clonotype: A much larger clone is a single base away; this may be a read error. V gene TRBV27 combines with J gene TRBJ2-3; TRBD2 is a possible D gene (6 bases). CDR3 length: 15 residues. CDR1 is MNHEY, CDR2 SMNVEV, per germline (reference sequence). This CDR3 is CAGSLPGLITDTQYF. For the CDR3, the DNA is TGTGCCGGCAGTTTACCGGGACTGATCACAGATACGCAGTATTTT.

V gene TRBV15 combines with J gene TRBJ2-2, with 10 bases lining up with TRBD2. V dropped 0 bases and J dropped 2; count of bases not matched to a gene: 6. The CDR3 has 18 residues. In germline, CDR1 is LNHNV, CDR2 YYDKDF (reference sequence). The CDR3 DNA reads as TGTGCCACCAGCAGAGATTACGGACTAGCGGATAACACCGGGGAGCTGTTTTTT. It codes for CATSRDYGLADNTGELFF. Looking up the rest from reference TRBV15 and TRBJ2-2 gives the full variable domain: DAMVIQNPRYQVTQFGKPVTLSCSQTLNHNVMYWYQQKSSQAPKLLFHYYDKDFNNEADTPDNFQSRRPNTSFCFLDIRSPGLGDTAMYLCATSRDYGLADNTGELFFGEGSRLTVL.

This clonotype showed up many times. This chain joins TRBV12-3 or TRBV12-4 and TRBJ1-2; 7 positions match TRBD1. The CDR3 is 17 amino acids. V was pared by 4 bases and J by 1 base, with 12 bases of the junction left unmatched. The CDR3 protein is CASSWDSWSVGNYGYTF. The CDR3 DNA reads as TGTGCCAGCAGTTGGGACAGCTGGAGTGTGGGTAACTATGGCTACACCTTC.

The chain combines TRBV9 with TRBJ2-1; D may be TRBD2 (6 bases). The CDR3 totals 15 residues. Germline V gives CDR1 SGDLS, CDR2 YYNGEE. V was cut by 4 bases and J by 9 bases, with 20 bases left in between. The CDR3 reads CASSPLLGSSGEQFF. In DNA form, the CDR3 reads TGTGCCAGCAGCCCACTCCTCGGGAGTAGTGGTGAGCAGTTCTTC.

This clonotype was picked up many times. V and J are TRBV10-3 and TRBJ2-3; the D gene is possibly TRBD2 (5 bases). V lost 9 bases and J 0 bases, leaving 16 bases between the germline ends. Germline lookup yields CDR1 ENHRY and CDR2 SYGVKD. The CDR3 extends over 15 amino acids. CDR3 DNA sequence: TGTGCCATATCCTATAGCGCGTCTAGCACAGATACGCAGTATTTT. Its protein product is CAISYSASSTDTQYF.

The table lists this clonotype with many counts. CDR3 nucleotide sequence: TGTGCCAGCAGCTTAGGAGGGGCCGCTCCTAATGAAAAACTGTTTTTT. Its translation is CASSLGGAAPNEKLFF. The chain carries TRBV7-6 and TRBJ1-4, with a tentative D call TRBD1 (5 bases). Trimming took off 1 base at V and 3 bases at J, with 12 bases between the two ends. Germline lookup yields CDR1 SGHVS and CDR2 FNYEAQ. The CDR3 has 16 amino acids.

This clonotype was seen repeatedly, ten times or more. The chain employs TRBV27 and TRBJ2-7; no reliable D call. CDR1 is MNHEY and CDR2 is SMNVEV in the germline V gene (reference sequence). The germline V and J ends were trimmed by 8 bases and 4 bases, with 21 bases remaining between them. This CDR3 contains 15 residues. The CDR3 sequence is CASAPIVLNGYEQYF. Written as DNA, the CDR3 is TGTGCCAGCGCCCCCATCGTCCTGAACGGATACGAGCAGTACTTC.

This clonotype has ten or more counts. The chain combines TRBV20-1 with TRBJ2-5; D perhaps matches TRBD1 (5 bases). Germline V CDR1 and CDR2: DFQATT, SNEGSKA (reference sequence). Trimming removed 1 base from V and 2 bases from J, with 11 bases in between. The CDR3 is made up of 14 amino acids. The CDR3 coding sequence is TGCAGTGCTAGAGGGGGCGTCGGGCAAGAGACCCAGTACTTC. Translated: CSARGGVGQETQYF.

This clonotype was picked up a small number of times. The junction and the germline gene differ at one end; a read error may be behind it. The rearrangement uses TRBV6-2 or TRBV6-3 and TRBJ2-7; maybe TRBD1 (6 bases). Germline V CDR1 and CDR2: MNHEY, SVGEGT. CDR3 length equals 16 residues. Written as DNA, the CDR3 is TGTGCCAGCAGTCCCCAGACGACAGGCCGCTCCTACGAGCGGTACTTC. Encoded protein: CASSPQTTGRSYERYF.

This clonotype was observed at least ten times. The rearrangement joins TRBV30 to TRBJ2-5; D is undetermined. The CDR3 covers 13 residues. Between the trimmed V and J ends, which lost 0 bases and 2 bases, there was a span of 7 bases. CDR1 is GTSNPN and CDR2 is SVGIG in the germline V gene (reference sequence). The CDR3, as DNA: TGTGCCTGGAGTGTGTCTATTCAAGAGACCCAGTACTTC. This translates into CAWSVSIQETQYF. Supplemented by reference TRBV30 and TRBJ2-5, the full variable domain reads SQTIHQWPATLVQPVGSPLSLECTVEGTSNPNLYWYRQAAGRGLQLLFYSVGIGQISSEVPQNLSASRPQDRQFILSSKKLLLSDSGFYLCAWSVSIQETQYFGPGTRLLVL.

This clonotype was found once. This sequence joins TRBV30 and TRBJ2-2, with TRBD2 identical over 7 bases. The CDR3 has 14 amino acids. The germline V gene has CDR1 GTSNPN and CDR2 SVGIG (reference sequence). V shed 2 bases, J shed 2 bases, and the junction held 2 bases outside the gene matches. The CDR3 nucleotides are TGTGCCTGGAGTATGGGACTAAACACCGGGGAGCTGTTTTTT. Residues: CAWSMGLNTGELFF. The full variable domain, its missing parts supplied by reference TRBV30 and TRBJ2-2, is SQTIHQWPATLVQPVGSPLSLECTVEGTSNPNLYWYRQAAGRGLQLLFYSVGIGQISSEVPQNLSASRPQDRQFILSSKKLLLSDSGFYLCAWSMGLNTGELFFGEGSRLTVL.

V usage is TRBV7-2 and J usage is TRBJ2-7, with TRBD2 as a possible D gene (5 bases). This CDR3 is built from 16 residues. Per germline, CDR1 SGHTA and CDR2 FQGNSA. V was shortened by 5 bases and J by 0 bases, with 17 bases between the two germline ends. CDR3 DNA: TGTGCCAGCAGCCTCACGACCGGGAAAGTCTCCTACGAGCAGTACTTC. Its translation: CASSLTTGKVSYEQYF.

This clonotype has a count of ten or more. The rearrangement uses TRBV28 and TRBJ1-1; D not certain. V was pared by 5 bases and J by 2 bases, with 15 bases between. This CDR3 contains 15 residues. The germline CDR1 and CDR2 sequences are MDHEN and SYDVKM. The DNA of the CDR3 is TGTGCCAGCAGTCCCCTGTCTGGGGTCAACACTGAAGCTTTCTTT. It specifies CASSPLSGVNTEAFF.

This clonotype has just a few counts. The V gene is TRBV5-1, the J gene TRBJ2-5; possibly TRBD1 or TRBD2 for D (5 bases each). There are 16 residues in the CDR3. The ends were cut back, 4 bases at V and 7 bases at J, with 23 bases in the middle. The germline CDR1 and CDR2 sequences are SGHRS and YFSETQ. The DNA for the CDR3 is TGCGCCAGCAGCGGGACCAAACCGGGACCATTGGGGACCCAGTACTTC. Translating it yields CASSGTKPGPLGTQYF.

The sample holds many counts of this clonotype. V usage is TRBV3-2 and J usage is TRBJ1-2; TRBD1, the D gene given by the table, was not confirmed from the DNA. TRBV3-2 has pseudogene status. The CDR3 is made up of 17 amino acids. Here the CDR3 reads CASSHHRTPGQVYGYTF. The CDR3 bases are TGTGCCAGCAGCCATCACAGGACCCCGGGACAGGTTTATGGCTACACCTTC.

This clonotype was detected many times. This chain joins TRBV6-1 and TRBJ1-2; D is possibly TRBD1 (6 bases). V lost 5 bases, J lost 8 bases, and 15 bases lay in between. The germline V gene has CDR1 MNHNS and CDR2 SASEGT. CDR3 size: 13 residues. For the CDR3, the DNA is TGTGCCAGCAGTTACTTGTCAGGGGACGGCTACACCTTC. Residues: CASSYLSGDGYTF.